This TCR beta chain came from a study of shared clonotypes between healthy human individuals. TCRdb's copy holds only in-frame clones and misses some; the assay was immunoSEQ multiplex PCR. The sample lists approximately 2,000,000 clones, roughly 92% occurring once. Germline V CDR1 and CDR2: GTSNPN, SVGIG (reference sequence). Trimming at V came to 4 bases and at J to 0 bases, leaving 9 bases not matched to a gene. CDR3 length: 16 amino acids. The rearrangement joins TRBV30 to TRBJ1-3; 7 nucleotides agree with TRBD1. This receptor was identified in a man aged 18 to 29 in good health. Some clones in this sample may be carry-over from other donors' samples. Sequenced sample: naive CD4+ T cells from PBMCs. Subset: CD45RA+ positively selected. In DNA form, the CDR3 reads TGTGCCTGGACAGGGACAGCACTATCCTCTGGAAACACCATATATTTT. Protein sequence: CAWTGTALSSGNTIYF.